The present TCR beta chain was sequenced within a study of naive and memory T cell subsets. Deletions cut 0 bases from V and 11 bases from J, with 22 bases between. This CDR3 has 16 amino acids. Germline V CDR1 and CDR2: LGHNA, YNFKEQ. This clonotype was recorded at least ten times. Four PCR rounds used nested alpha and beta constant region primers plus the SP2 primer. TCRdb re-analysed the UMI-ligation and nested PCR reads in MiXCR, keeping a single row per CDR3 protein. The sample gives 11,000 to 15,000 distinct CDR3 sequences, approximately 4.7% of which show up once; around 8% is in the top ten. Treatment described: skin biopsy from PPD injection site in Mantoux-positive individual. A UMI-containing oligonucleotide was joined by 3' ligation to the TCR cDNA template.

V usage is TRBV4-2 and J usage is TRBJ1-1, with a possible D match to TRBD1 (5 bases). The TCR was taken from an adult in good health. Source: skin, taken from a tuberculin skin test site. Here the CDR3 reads CASSQDFEEEGQGAFF. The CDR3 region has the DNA TGTGCCAGCAGCCAAGATTTCGAGGAAGAAGGACAAGGGGCTTTCTTT.